These 32 T cell receptor beta chains originate from one sample sequenced in a study of shared T cell receptors in the human thymus. The data were produced by immunoSEQ multiplex PCR, yet TCRdb's version contains in-frame clones alone and is incomplete. The sample has 500,000 to 550,000 clones; around 78% are singletons. These sequences were also reported in another study, on human thymus T cells.

Sequencing was performed on thymocytes. The receptor set was obtained from a boy under two years old with a congenital heart defect.

V gene TRBV27 combines with J gene TRBJ1-4; 11 positions agree with TRBD1. The CDR3 is 17 residues long. V lost 6 bases to trimming and J lost 2 bases; unmatched junction nucleotides: 8. Germline loops: CDR1 MNHEY, CDR2 SMNVEV (reference sequence). For the CDR3, the DNA is TGTGCCAGCAGGGACAGGGGGCCCTGGGATACTAATGAAAAACTGTTTTTT. Amino acids: CASRDRGPWDTNEKLFF.

This CDR3 is CASTDDRENTEAFF. The CDR3 DNA reads TGTGCCAGCACCGATGACAGGGAGAACACTGAAGCTTTCTTT. The chain carries TRBV6-6 and TRBJ1-1, with 7 bases lining up with TRBD1. Germline V gene lookup returns CDR1 MNHNY and CDR2 SVGAGI (reference sequence). V lost 7 bases and J lost 1; bases outside the gene matches: 6. This CDR3 is built from 14 residues.

V gene TRBV4-1 combines with J gene TRBJ2-7; 12 nucleotides align to TRBD2. This CDR3 is 15 amino acids long. Germline loops: CDR1 MGHRA, CDR2 YSYEKL. V shed 4 bases, J shed 6 bases, and the junction held 7 bases outside the gene matches. Here the CDR3 reads CASSLALAGGAEQYF. The CDR3 DNA reads TGCGCCAGCAGCCTTGCACTAGCGGGAGGTGCCGAGCAGTACTTC.

This chain uses TRBV2 with TRBJ2-5; TRBD1 agrees at 9 bases. The J call may be in error: the DNA end matches TRBJ2-7 better. This CDR3 is 15 amino acids long. The germline V gene encodes CDR1 SNHLY and CDR2 FYNNEI. Here the CDR3 DNA reads TGTGCCAGCACTGGACAGGGGAAGGCCTCCTACGAGCAGTACTTC. Its protein product is CASTGQGKASYEQYF.

This sequence joins TRBV10-1 and TRBJ2-3, with D perhaps TRBD2 (5 bases). CDR3 length equals 14 residues. The ends were cut back, 4 bases at V and 4 bases at J, with 12 bases in the middle. Germline V gene data show CDR1 as WNHNN and CDR2 as SYGVQD (reference sequence). CDR3 amino acids: CASSGAASPDTQYF. Written as DNA, the CDR3 is TGCGCCAGCAGTGGGGCGGCTAGCCCAGATACGCAGTATTTT.

This clone came up once. This sequence joins TRBV30 and TRBJ2-7; D remains ambiguous. The length of the CDR3 is 11 residues. In germline, CDR1 is GTSNPN, CDR2 SVGIG (reference sequence). Deletions cut 5 bases from V and 1 base from J, with 6 bases between. This CDR3 is CAWGGSYEQYF. DNA of the CDR3: TGTGCCTGGGGCGGATCCTACGAGCAGTACTTC.

The gene calls are TRBV6-4 and TRBJ2-3, with 8 bases aligning to TRBD1. V was clipped by 6 bases and J by 5 bases; unmatched bases: 10. The CDR3 covers 15 residues. Per germline, CDR1 MRHNA and CDR2 SNTAGT. The CDR3 is CASSQGATREDTQYF. The CDR3 DNA reads as TGTGCCAGCAGCCAGGGGGCAACGCGGGAAGATACGCAGTATTTT.

This chain joins TRBV10-2 and TRBJ1-5, with D perhaps matching TRBD1 (5 bases). Trimming cost V 6 bases and J 2 bases, with 26 bases left between them. The CDR3 spans 19 residues. In germline, CDR1 is WSHSY, CDR2 SAAADI. The DNA for the CDR3 is TGCGCCAGCAGAATCTTATGCACCATTCAGGGTGACGGCAATCAGCCCCAGCATTTT. The encoded protein is CASRILCTIQGDGNQPQHF.

This rearrangement joins TRBV5-1 to TRBJ2-5, with D possibly TRBD1 on 6 matching bases. The CDR3 is made up of 13 amino acids. Per the germline V gene, CDR1 is SGHRS and CDR2 is YFSETQ. V shed 6 bases and J shed 2 bases, with 11 bases lying between them. The CDR3 DNA reads TGCGCCAGCACACAGACAGGACAAGAGACCCAGTACTTC. It is translated as CASTQTGQETQYF.

V usage is TRBV15 and J usage is TRBJ2-7; possibly TRBD2 for D (6 bases). The CDR3 runs to 15 residues. Trimming removed 0 bases at V and 7 bases at J, with 16 bases between. Germline V gene lookup returns CDR1 LNHNV and CDR2 YYDKDF (reference sequence). The CDR3 protein is CATSRDKWREDEQYF. The CDR3 DNA is TGTGCCACCAGCAGAGATAAGTGGAGGGAGGATGAGCAGTACTTC.

The V call is TRBV30, the J call TRBJ1-4, with D possibly matching TRBD1 (5 bases). The germline V gene encodes CDR1 GTSNPN and CDR2 SVGIG (reference sequence). Between the trimmed V and J ends, which lost 4 bases and 6 bases, there was a span of 12 bases. The length of the CDR3 is 13 residues. The CDR3 is CAWNRTFDEKLFF. The CDR3 nucleotides read TGTGCCTGGAATAGGACATTCGATGAAAAACTGTTTTTT.

The V call is TRBV5-8, the J call TRBJ1-4; possible D gene TRBD1, 5 bases. This CDR3 contains 16 residues. V dropped 2 bases and J dropped 5 bases, with 16 bases sitting between them. Germline V gene sequence: CDR1 SGHTS, CDR2 YDEGEE. The CDR3 here is CASSLPLTAQNEKLFF. In DNA form, the CDR3 reads TGTGCCAGCAGCTTACCCCTGACAGCACAGAATGAAAAACTGTTTTTT. The full variable domain, completed using reference TRBV5-8 and TRBJ1-4, is EAGVTQSPTHLIKTRGQQATLRCSPISGHTSVYWYQQALGLGLQFLLWYDEGEERNRGNFPPRFSGRQFPNYSSELNVNALELEDSALYLCASSLPLTAQNEKLFFGSGTQLSVL.

The chain combines TRBV7-2 with TRBJ2-2, with TRBD2 identical over 9 bases. The junction had 13 bases not matched to a gene; V was cut back by 5 bases and J by 6 bases. The germline gives CDR1 SGHTA, CDR2 FQGNSA. There are 17 residues in the CDR3. This CDR3 reads CASSPREGREGPGELFF. As DNA, the CDR3 is TGTGCCAGCAGCCCCCGGGAGGGGCGGGAGGGCCCCGGGGAGCTGTTTTTT.

The chain employs TRBV29-1 and TRBJ2-1; D is unclear. This CDR3 has 16 amino acids. Germline loops: CDR1 SQVTM, CDR2 ANQGSEA. The V gene lost 3 bases and the J gene lost 0 bases, with 15 bases spanning the gap. The CDR3 loop reads CSVDPRSESSYNEQFF. CDR3 nucleotide sequence: TGCAGCGTTGACCCCCGGAGCGAAAGCTCCTACAATGAGCAGTTCTTC.

The rearrangement links TRBV7-3 to TRBJ2-1, with 10 bases aligning to TRBD2. V shed 4 bases and J 3 bases; nucleotides not matched to a gene: 6. Per germline, CDR1 SGHTA and CDR2 FQGTGA. The CDR3 runs to 16 residues. CDR3 nucleotide sequence: TGTGCCAGCAGCTCCCTTACTAGCGGGAACTACAATGAGCAGTTCTTC. It is translated as CASSSLTSGNYNEQFF.

The gene calls are TRBV14 and TRBJ2-3; weak D call: TRBD2 (6 bases). CDR1 is SGHDN and CDR2 is FVKESK in the germline V gene. The CDR3 totals 18 residues. The V end was cut by 0 bases, the J end by 0 bases, with 16 bases between. The CDR3 region is CASSQDCATRLSTDTQYF. The CDR3 region has the DNA TGTGCCAGCAGCCAAGATTGTGCGACTAGACTTAGCACAGATACGCAGTATTTT.

The J gene is TRBJ2-2, the V gene TRBV4-3; 9 nucleotides agree with TRBD1. Losses at the gene ends were 4 bases for V and 5 bases for J; bases not matched to a gene: 5. Germline CDR1 LGHNA, CDR2 YSLEER. This CDR3 has 15 amino acids. The CDR3 here is CASSPTGGRTGELFF. DNA for the CDR3: TGCGCCAGCAGCCCGACAGGGGGAAGGACCGGGGAGCTGTTTTTT.

The chain combines TRBV10-1 with TRBJ2-7; TRBD2 matches at 16 bases. CDR3 length: 15 residues. Germline lookup yields CDR1 WNHNN and CDR2 SYGVQD (reference sequence). Trimming at V came to 6 bases and at J to 6 bases, leaving 5 bases not matched to a gene. DNA for the CDR3: TGCGCCAGCAGGGGACTAGCGGGAGGGCCGGGCGAGCAGTACTTC. Protein product: CASRGLAGGPGEQYF.

This clone showed up just a few times. The CDR3 loop reads CASSPTAKVYNEQFF. DNA for the CDR3: TGTGCCAGCAGCCCGACAGCGAAGGTCTACAATGAGCAGTTCTTC. V usage is TRBV9 and J usage is TRBJ2-1, with D perhaps TRBD1 (5 bases). Trimming took 4 bases from V and 3 from J, leaving 14 bases between them. CDR1 and CDR2 (germline): SGDLS, YYNGEE. CDR3 length equals 15 residues. Full variable domain (outside the CDR3, taken from reference TRBV9 and TRBJ2-1): DSGVTQTPKHLITATGQRVTLRCSPRSGDLSVYWYQQSLDQGLQFLIQYYNGEERAKGNILERFSAQQFPDLHSELNLSSLELGDSALYFCASSPTAKVYNEQFFGPGTRLTVL.

This CDR3 is CASSLVSSGSTQYF. The CDR3 nucleotides read TGTGCCAGCAGCTTAGTTTCTAGCGGGAGTACCCAGTACTTC. The V and J genes are TRBV7-9 and TRBJ2-5, with 10 nucleotides matching TRBD2. CDR1 is SEHNR and CDR2 is FQNEAQ in the germline V gene (reference sequence). The J segment lost 8 bases and the V segment lost 1 base, leaving 4 bases of the junction unmatched. This CDR3 is built from 14 residues.

This clone was seen just once. V is TRBV28 and J is TRBJ2-2, with TRBD1 identical over 8 bases. The V gene end was trimmed by 4 bases and the J gene end by 6 bases; junction bases not matched to a gene: 10. From germline, CDR1 is MDHEN and CDR2 SYDVKM. This CDR3 region has 16 residues. DNA for the CDR3: TGTGCCAGCAGTTCGCTAAGGACAGGGACGGCCGGGGAGCTGTTTTTT. Translated, it gives CASSSLRTGTAGELFF.

The genes are TRBV5-1 and TRBJ1-1; possibly TRBD1 for D (6 bases). CDR1 SGHRS and CDR2 YFSETQ come from the germline V gene. Trimming removed 2 bases from V and 2 bases from J, with 10 bases in between. The CDR3 length is 14 residues. The CDR3 reads CASSFDRINTEAFF. DNA for the CDR3: TGCGCCAGCAGCTTTGACAGGATCAACACTGAAGCTTTCTTT.

This clone appeared a few times. This rearrangement joins TRBV5-4 to TRBJ2-3, with TRBD1 matching over 10 bases. CDR1 is SGHNT and CDR2 is YYREEE in the germline V gene (reference sequence). This CDR3 is built from 16 residues. Germline trimming cut 5 bases from V and 5 bases from J; bases unmatched to any gene: 11. CDR3 loop: CASRSGTGALQDTQYF. Here the CDR3 DNA reads TGTGCCAGCAGATCCGGGACAGGGGCGCTACAAGATACGCAGTATTTT. Based on the CDR3 plus reference TRBV5-4 and TRBJ2-3, the full variable domain is ETGVTQSPTHLIKTRGQQVTLRCSSQSGHNTVSWYQQALGQGPQFIFQYYREEENGRGNFPPRFSGLQFPNYSSELNVNALELDDSALYLCASRSGTGALQDTQYFGPGTRLTVL.

This clone was seen only once. The genes are TRBV2 and TRBJ2-2; tentative D call: TRBD2 (6 bases). Per germline, CDR1 SNHLY and CDR2 FYNNEI. V was trimmed by 8 bases and J by 6 bases, leaving 19 bases between them. The length of the CDR3 is 15 residues. CDR3 bases: TGTGCCAGCGGATCTCGGCGGAGGGGCTCCGGGGAGCTGTTTTTT. Translated, it gives CASGSRRRGSGELFF.

The V call is TRBV7-9, the J call TRBJ2-7; 8 bases are a match to TRBD2. Germline-derived CDR1 and CDR2 are SEHNR and FQNEAQ (reference sequence). The J segment lost 0 bases and the V segment lost 3 bases, leaving 7 bases of the junction unmatched. This CDR3 region has 16 residues. The DNA of the CDR3 is TGTGCCAGCAGCTTTGGAGCGGGAGACCTCTCCTACGAGCAGTACTTC. It yields the protein CASSFGAGDLSYEQYF.

The V gene is TRBV28, the J gene TRBJ2-3; 8 bases are a match to TRBD2. The junction had 6 bases not matched to a gene; V was cut back by 4 bases and J by 0 bases. From germline, CDR1 is MDHEN and CDR2 SYDVKM. The CDR3 runs 16 residues. The CDR3 here is CASSSQRELSTDTQYF. CDR3 bases: TGTGCCAGCAGTTCCCAGCGGGAGCTTAGCACAGATACGCAGTATTTT.

CDR3 residues: CASSARTPQYEQYF. CDR3 coding DNA: TGTGCCAGCAGTGCCCGGACACCACAATACGAGCAGTACTTC. V gene TRBV6-1 combines with J gene TRBJ2-7; D possibly corresponds to TRBD1 (5 bases). Between the trimmed V and J ends, which lost 4 bases and 4 bases, there was a span of 14 bases. Germline lookup yields CDR1 MNHNS and CDR2 SASEGT. The CDR3 runs 14 residues.

The V and J genes are TRBV2 and TRBJ1-2, with 9 bases aligning to TRBD1. There are 16 residues in the CDR3. Germline V gene lookup returns CDR1 SNHLY and CDR2 FYNNEI. With V trimmed by 6 bases and J by 0 bases, 8 bases remained unmatched. The CDR3 DNA sequence: TGTGCCAGCAGCCGGGACAGGGCGGCTACTAACTATGGCTACACCTTC. Translated: CASSRDRAATNYGYTF.

The chain combines TRBV29-1 with TRBJ2-5; D unclear. Germline CDR1 reads SQVTM; CDR2 reads ANQGSEA. There are 11 residues in the CDR3. The ends were cut back, 6 bases at V and 5 bases at J, with 10 bases in the middle. CDR3 sequence reads: CSVALRETQYF. The CDR3 nucleotides are TGCAGCGTAGCGCTAAGGGAGACCCAGTACTTC. The whole variable domain, filled in from reference TRBV29-1 and TRBJ2-5, reads SAVISQKPSRDICQRGTSLTIQCQVDSQVTMMFWYRQQPGQSLTLIATANQGSEATYESGFVIDKFPISRPNLTFSTLTVSNMSPEDSSIYLCSVALRETQYFGPGTRLLVL.

V gene TRBV27 combines with J gene TRBJ2-2; TRBD1 matches 8 bases. Trimming removed 4 bases from V and 4 bases from J; junction bases left unmatched: 11. CDR1 and CDR2 from the germline V gene are MNHEY and SMNVEV (reference sequence). This CDR3 is built from 17 residues. The CDR3 is CASSSYAQGAGTGELFF. Here the CDR3 DNA reads TGTGCCAGCAGTTCTTATGCGCAGGGGGCGGGCACCGGGGAGCTGTTTTTT.

The chain carries TRBV28 and TRBJ2-5, with a weak D call TRBD1 (6 bases). Trimming left V 3 bases short and J 5 bases short, with 13 bases between. Germline-derived CDR1 and CDR2 are MDHEN and SYDVKM. The CDR3 runs 14 residues. DNA for the CDR3: TGTGCCAGCAGTTTGGGGGACAATAGGGAGACCCAGTACTTC. Residues: CASSLGDNRETQYF.

This clone was counted between two and nine times. The J gene is TRBJ2-3, the V gene TRBV10-3, with D perhaps TRBD1 (5 bases). The CDR3 contains 15 residues. The germline gives CDR1 ENHRY, CDR2 SYGVKD. Trimming shortened V by 10 bases and J by 2 bases, and 19 bases separated the two germline ends. Written as DNA, the CDR3 is TGTGCCACCGCGGACCCCGAAGGGGTCACAGATACGCAGTATTTT. It is translated as CATADPEGVTDTQYF.